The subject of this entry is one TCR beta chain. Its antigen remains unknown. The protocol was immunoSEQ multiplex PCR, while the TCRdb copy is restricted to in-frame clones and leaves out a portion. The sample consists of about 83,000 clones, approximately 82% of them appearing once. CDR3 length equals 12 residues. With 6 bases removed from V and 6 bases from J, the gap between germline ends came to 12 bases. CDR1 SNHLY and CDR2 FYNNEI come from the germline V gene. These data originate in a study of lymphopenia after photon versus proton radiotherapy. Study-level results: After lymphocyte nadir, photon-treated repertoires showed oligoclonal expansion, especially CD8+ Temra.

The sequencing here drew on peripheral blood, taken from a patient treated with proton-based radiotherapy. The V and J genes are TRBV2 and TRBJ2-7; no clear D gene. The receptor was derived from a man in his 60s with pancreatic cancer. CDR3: CASSAPGGEQYF. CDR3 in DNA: TGTGCCAGCAGCGCGCCGGGCGGCGAGCAGTACTTC.